This TCR beta chain stems from a study of CD8 T cells in ankylosing spondylitis. This clonotype has more than one count but fewer than ten. Its matching antigen is unknown. MiXCR, applied by TCRdb to the 5' RACE reads, yields one record per CDR3 protein. The sample records nearly 350,000 distinct CDR3 sequences, about 15% being singletons. Study-level results: The study looked at matched synovial fluid samples from ankylosing spondylitis patients. Disease-linked clones were reported to be significantly enriched there. A TCR beta motif made of several highly homologous variants seemed typical of ankylosing spondylitis blood.

This CDR3 comprises 14 residues. V shed 3 bases and J 1 base; nucleotides not matched to a gene: 4. CDR1 and CDR2 (germline): DFQATT, SNEGSKA (reference sequence). The rearrangement links TRBV20-1 to TRBJ2-5, with 8 bases lining up with TRBD1. The specimen was blood, either unsorted or a sorted T cell fraction (not recorded which). The TCR sequence derives from a male donor with ankylosing spondylitis or in good health (not recorded which). The CDR3 sequence is CSASQGTGQETQYF. CDR3 nucleotide sequence: TGCAGTGCTAGCCAAGGGACAGGCCAAGAGACCCAGTACTTC.